These 17 T cell receptor beta chains originate from one sample sequenced in a study of technical replicates of blood from a few donors. Libraries were prepared by immunoSEQ multiplex PCR; TCRdb keeps only in-frame clonotypes and omits some of them. The sample has around 76,000 clones, around nine tenths seen once; the top ten hold 0.27%. Specimen: T cells isolated from PBMCs. The receptors were sampled from a human donor in good health.

The gene calls are TRBV6-6 and TRBJ1-2; tentatively, D is TRBD1 (5 bases). This CDR3 spans 12 amino acids. The germline gives CDR1 MNHNY, CDR2 SVGAGI (reference sequence). The V end was cut by 6 bases, the J end by 8 bases, with 13 bases between. The CDR3 loop is CASSPDIPGYTF. CDR3 bases: TGTGCCAGCAGCCCGGACATTCCAGGCTACACCTTC.

The chain couples TRBV4-1 to TRBJ2-6; D remains ambiguous. Germline values: CDR1 MGHRA, CDR2 YSYEKL. Trimming removed 0 bases from V and 2 bases from J, with 11 bases in between. CDR3 size: 17 residues. The CDR3 sequence: CASSQDTWSAGANVLTF. CDR3 nucleotides: TGCGCCAGCAGCCAAGATACGTGGAGCGCTGGGGCCAACGTCCTGACTTTC.

The J gene is TRBJ1-1, the V gene TRBV4-1; 8 bases are a match to TRBD1. From germline, CDR1 is MGHRA and CDR2 YSYEKL. The CDR3 sequence is 17 residues long. The V and J ends lost 1 base and 4 bases, in that order; junction bases with no gene match: 11. CDR3 in amino acids: CASSQVQRQGSGTEAFF. The CDR3 DNA reads TGCGCCAGCAGCCAAGTACAACGACAGGGGTCGGGCACTGAAGCTTTCTTT.

The V and J genes are TRBV15 and TRBJ1-1; no definite D call. The CDR3 sequence is 14 residues long. Per the germline V gene, CDR1 is LNHNV and CDR2 is YYDKDF (reference sequence). Deletions cut 7 bases from V and 3 bases from J, with 15 bases between. The CDR3 coding sequence is TGTGCCACCATGACGACCCCTCGGGACACTGAAGCTTTCTTT. Amino acid sequence: CATMTTPRDTEAFF.

The chain combines TRBV27 with TRBJ2-7; perhaps TRBD2 as D (6 bases). Germline V gene data show CDR1 as MNHEY and CDR2 as SMNVEV (reference sequence). This CDR3 is 15 amino acids long. Deletions cut 5 bases from V and 0 bases from J, with 14 bases between. CDR3 sequence reads: CASSGASVRSYEQYF. The DNA for the CDR3 is TGTGCCAGCAGTGGTGCTAGCGTCCGCTCCTACGAGCAGTACTTC.

This sequence joins TRBV18 and TRBJ1-5; possibly TRBD1 for D (5 bases). This CDR3 contains 13 residues. Germline V gene data show CDR1 as KGHSH and CDR2 as LQKENI. The V end lost 3 bases, the J end lost 8 bases, and 11 bases lay between the germline ends. CDR3 DNA: TGTGCCAGCTCACCCGGAGGGGCGGAGCCCCAGCATTTT. Its translation is CASSPGGAEPQHF.

The chain joins TRBV28 to TRBJ1-1; D remains ambiguous. Trimming stripped 9 bases from V and 3 bases from J, with 11 bases between. CDR3 length equals 12 residues. Germline V lookup: CDR1 MDHEN, CDR2 SYDVKM. The CDR3 sequence is CASQTRDTEAFF. The CDR3 DNA reads TGTGCCAGTCAGACGAGGGACACTGAAGCTTTCTTT.

The V and J genes are TRBV18 and TRBJ1-3; D unresolved. The CDR3 has 16 amino acids. Germline V lookup: CDR1 KGHSH, CDR2 LQKENI. Trimming removed 0 bases from V and 4 bases from J, with 13 bases in between. CDR3 nucleotides: TGTGCCAGCTCACCACCGAATCAGATCGGGGGAAACACCATATATTTT. The encoded protein is CASSPPNQIGGNTIYF.

The V gene is TRBV18, the J gene TRBJ2-5, with 8 bases fitting TRBD1. CDR3 length: 14 amino acids. CDR1 KGHSH and CDR2 LQKENI come from the germline V gene. The V segment lost 3 bases and the J segment 4 bases; nucleotides outside the gene matches: 4. This CDR3 reads CASSPPGQAETQYF. For the CDR3, the DNA is TGTGCCAGCTCACCCCCGGGACAGGCAGAGACCCAGTACTTC.

The V and J genes are TRBV6-1 and TRBJ1-2; perhaps TRBD1 as D (5 bases). V dropped 5 bases and J dropped 7 bases, with 17 bases sitting between them. The CDR3 totals 14 residues. Germline CDR1 is MNHNS and CDR2 is SASEGT. DNA of the CDR3: TGTGCCAGCAGTCCTGTTCAGGGTTCGTCTGGCTACACCTTC. Translated: CASSPVQGSSGYTF.

This CDR3 is CASSLGRAGEDTGELFF. The CDR3 DNA reads as TGTGCCAGCAGCTTAGGACGGGCGGGAGAGGACACCGGGGAGCTGTTTTTT. The chain recombines TRBV11-3 with TRBJ2-2; TRBD2 matches 7 bases. After removal of 1 base from V and 3 bases from J, the junction contained 8 bases not matched to a gene. Germline V gene lookup returns CDR1 SGHNT and CDR2 YENEEA. The CDR3 loop spans 17 amino acids.

V is TRBV5-1 and J is TRBJ1-1; 9 nucleotides match TRBD1. This CDR3 comprises 17 residues. The trim removed 4 bases at V and 1 base at J, leaving 11 bases unmatched. The germline gives CDR1 SGHRS, CDR2 YFSETQ. The CDR3: CASSRGTGRSANTEAFF. The CDR3 region has the DNA TGCGCCAGCAGCCGCGGGACAGGGAGAAGTGCGAACACTGAAGCTTTCTTT. Filled out from reference TRBV5-1 and TRBJ1-1, the complete variable domain reads KAGVTQTPRYLIKTRGQQVTLSCSPISGHRSVSWYQQTPGQGLQFLFEYFSETQRNKGNFPGRFSGRQFSNSRSEMNVSTLELGDSALYLCASSRGTGRSANTEAFFGQGTRLTVV.

This clone has a single count. This chain uses TRBV14 with TRBJ1-1; 7 nucleotides line up with TRBD1. This CDR3 comprises 15 residues. Germline values: CDR1 SGHDN, CDR2 FVKESK. The junction had 10 bases not matched to a gene; V was cut back by 4 bases and J by 5 bases. The CDR3 loop reads CASSRMGQGVTEAFF. In DNA form, the CDR3 reads TGTGCCAGCAGCCGAATGGGGCAGGGGGTTACTGAAGCTTTCTTT.

The V gene is TRBV25-1, the J gene TRBJ2-7; 8 nucleotides agree with TRBD1. The CDR3 is 16 residues long. Unmatched junction bases numbered 12, after V lost 3 bases and J lost 5 bases. Germline V gives CDR1 MGHDK, CDR2 SYGVNS. In nucleotides, the CDR3 is TGTGCCAGCAGTGATCCTGGGCGGGACAGGTCCCACGAGCAGTACTTC. The encoded protein is CASSDPGRDRSHEQYF.

This clone has only a few counts. This chain's CDR3 is CAISPRTGGNTEAFF. The CDR3 DNA follows: TGTGCCATCAGTCCTAGGACAGGGGGGAACACTGAAGCTTTCTTT. The gene calls are TRBV10-3 and TRBJ1-1; 10 positions match TRBD1. CDR3 size: 15 residues. CDR1 is ENHRY, CDR2 SYGVKD, per germline. V lost 5 bases to trimming and J lost 1 base; unmatched junction nucleotides: 4.

The chain uses TRBV10-3 and TRBJ1-5, with 10 bases matching TRBD1. The CDR3 is 14 residues long. Germline trimming cut 10 bases from V and 5 bases from J; bases unmatched to any gene: 8. The germline gives CDR1 ENHRY, CDR2 SYGVKD. The CDR3 nucleotides are TGTGCCACACACCTTGGACAGGGGGATCAGCCCCAGCATTTT. It specifies CATHLGQGDQPQHF.

The table lists this clone with a few counts. This sample includes further DNA sequences coding for the same CDR3. The rearrangement links TRBV14 to TRBJ2-6, with D possibly TRBD1 on 6 matching bases. The germline V and J ends were trimmed by 4 bases and 2 bases, with 9 bases remaining between them. Germline loops: CDR1 SGHDN, CDR2 FVKESK. The CDR3 is 15 amino acids. The CDR3, as DNA: TGTGCCAGCAGCCTACAGGGTCCTGGGGCCAACGTCCTGACTTTC. Translation gives CASSLQGPGANVLTF.